These T cell receptor beta chains were read from a single sample in a study of response to subunit inactivated influenza vaccine. TCRdb analysed the RT-PCR reads with MiXCR anew, one entry per CDR3 protein. The data hold hundreds of thousands of distinct CDR3 sequences, with less than 8% observed a single time. Sequencing was performed on PBMCs from blood, taken less than 30 months after vaccination. Every receptor here comes from a man aged 50 to 69 who received an inactivated influenza vaccine. The CDR3 runs from the conserved cysteine through the conserved F or W. The D gene is left open where the match is weak. Part of the rows lack a size; the others show once, few, many or a class for expanded clones.

j_call v_call d_call clone_size cdr3_nt cdr3_aa
TRBJ2-3 TRBV6-2/TRBV6-3 NA few TGTGCCAGCAAAGCCAGCGGGAGCACAGATACGCAGTATTTT CASKASGSTDTQYF
TRBJ1-1 TRBV29-1 NA few TGCAGCGTTGCGGGTCCTCGTGGCACTGAAGCTTTCTTT CSVAGPRGTEAFF
TRBJ1-1 TRBV29-1 TRBD1 many TGCAGCGTGGGACAGGGGAGCGTATGGACTGAAGCTTTCTTT CSVGQGSVWTEAFF
TRBJ1-5 TRBV7-2 NA NA TGTGCCAGCAGCTTGAACCCTGGCAATCAGCCCCAGCATTTT CASSLNPGNQPQHF
TRBJ1-4 TRBV6-2/TRBV6-3 NA few TGTGCCAGCAGTTACTACAGGAATGAAAAACTGTTTTTT CASSYYRNEKLFF
TRBJ1-6 TRBV7-2 NA NA TGTGCCAGCCAGGCCTGGCAGGGTGTCTCACCCCTCCACTTT CASQAWQGVSPLHF
TRBJ1-1 TRBV11-1 NA NA TGTGCCAGCAGCTACCGAATCCGAGAGCAGGGAGGTTTCACTGAAGCTTTCTTT CASSYRIREQGGFTEAFF
TRBJ2-7 TRBV21-1 NA many TGTGCCAGCAGCAAAGAGGTAGTGAGGGGGATGTGGCAGTACTTC CASSKEVVRGMWQYF
TRBJ2-5 TRBV5-1 NA few TGCGCCAGCAGGGGAGACGGAGAGACCCAGTACTTC CASRGDGETQYF
TRBJ2-1 TRBV30 NA few TGTGCCTGGAGCAGACAGATCAATGAGCAGTTCTTC CAWSRQINEQFF
TRBJ2-7 TRBV4-1 NA few TGCGCCAGCAGCCAAGATTTTAGATTCGAGCAGTACTTC CASSQDFRFEQYF
TRBJ1-3 TRBV5-1 NA NA TGCGCCAGCAGTATTCAGATTGGAGACACCATATATTTT CASSIQIGDTIYF
TRBJ2-5 TRBV20-1 NA many TGCAGTGCTAGAGCTGGAGAACGGGGGTACCAAGAGACCCAGTACTTC CSARAGERGYQETQYF
TRBJ2-7 TRBV7-2 NA few TGTGCCAGCAGCGAAACTCTTCCCTACGAGCAGTACTTC CASSETLPYEQYF
TRBJ2-1 TRBV7-2 NA many TGTGCCAGCCGAAAGGACTGGAGCTCCTACAATGAGCAGTTCTTC CASRKDWSSYNEQFF
TRBJ2-1 TRBV7-8 TRBD2 NA TGTGCCAGCAGCCCTAGGCGGGAGACCTACAATGAGCAGTTCTTC CASSPRRETYNEQFF
TRBJ1-3 TRBV6-1 NA many TGTGCCAGCAGAAGGGGGACCGACTCTGGAAACACCATATATTTT CASRRGTDSGNTIYF
TRBJ2-3 TRBV29-1 TRBD1 few TGCAGCGGCCGGGACAGGGGAACGACAGATACGCAGTATTTT CSGRDRGTTDTQYF
TRBJ1-1 TRBV7-2 TRBD1 many TGTGCCAGCAGCCCAGGGGGGCAGATGAACACTGAAGCTTTCTTT CASSPGGQMNTEAFF
TRBJ2-7 TRBV11-3 TRBD1 NA TGTGCCAGCAGCCCGGCCGGGACAGGGAACTACGAGCAGTACTTC CASSPAGTGNYEQYF
TRBJ2-5 TRBV4-2 NA many TGTGCCAGCAGCCGGGCGTCAGGGGCCCAAGAGACCCAGTACTTC CASSRASGAQETQYF